Below are 23 T cell receptor beta chains sequenced from a single sample in a study of T cells in Graves' hyperthyroidism and ophthalmopathy. TCR beta CDR3 region amplification was performed from RNA transcripts. With the HTBI primer set, the TCR CDR3 went through a first round of RT-PCR. TCRdb re-called the multiplex PCR reads with MiXCR, one entry per CDR3 protein. The sample includes around 350,000 distinct CDR3 sequences, approximately 14% seen only once; the top ten take 28%. Source material: blood. Receptor source: a young woman with Graves' hyperthyroidism that later progressed to Graves' ophthalmopathy.

The rearrangement links TRBV6-1 to TRBJ2-2; no definite D call. Germline assignment: CDR1 MNHNS and CDR2 SASEGT. The CDR3 totals 13 residues. V dropped 5 bases and J dropped 5 bases, with 9 bases sitting between them. CDR3 residues: CASSYFRTGELFF. The CDR3 region has the DNA TGTGCCAGCAGTTATTTTAGAACCGGGGAGCTGTTTTTT.

The J gene is TRBJ2-3, the V gene TRBV9; 14 bases are shared with TRBD2. The V segment lost 3 bases and the J segment 4 bases; nucleotides outside the gene matches: 7. This CDR3 is built from 17 residues. The germline V gene has CDR1 SGDLS and CDR2 YYNGEE. The CDR3 bases are TGTGCCAGCAGCGCGGGGACTAGCGGGAGAAGCCCAGATACGCAGTATTTT. It specifies CASSAGTSGRSPDTQYF.

This clonotype was observed many times. The chain carries TRBV28 and TRBJ2-1, with TRBD2 as a possible D gene (5 bases). Trimming took 1 base from V and 3 from J, leaving 7 bases between them. Looked up from germline, CDR1 is MDHEN and CDR2 is SYDVKM. The CDR3 has 14 residues. The CDR3 protein is CASSLSTSYNEQFF. Here the CDR3 DNA reads TGTGCCAGCAGTTTATCTACTAGCTACAATGAGCAGTTCTTC.

This clonotype was counted many times. This chain links TRBV20-1 with TRBJ2-7, with TRBD2 identical over 7 bases. This CDR3 has 15 amino acids. The V segment lost 3 bases and the J segment 6 bases; nucleotides outside the gene matches: 14. In germline, CDR1 is DFQATT, CDR2 SNEGSKA (reference sequence). CDR3 sequence reads: CSARAVGREHSEQYF. CDR3 DNA sequence: TGCAGTGCTAGGGCTGTAGGGCGGGAGCACTCCGAGCAGTACTTC.

This clonotype was counted many times. The gene calls are TRBV6-6 and TRBJ1-5, with 8 bases lining up with TRBD1. V shed 0 bases, J shed 2 bases, and the junction held 0 bases outside the gene matches. Germline V gene data show CDR1 as MNHNY and CDR2 as SVGAGI (reference sequence). This CDR3 has 15 residues. The CDR3 protein is CASSYSGQGNQPQHF. The CDR3 region has the DNA TGTGCCAGCAGTTACTCGGGACAGGGCAATCAGCCCCAGCATTTT.

This clonotype was recorded a few times. The chain is built from TRBV28 and TRBJ2-1; the D gene could be TRBD1 or TRBD2 (5 bases each). V shed 7 bases and J shed 2 bases, with 18 bases lying between them. The CDR3 extends over 16 amino acids. Looked up from germline, CDR1 is MDHEN and CDR2 is SYDVKM. DNA of the CDR3: TGTGCCAGCACCTTCCCAGGGAGCGGCCCCTACAATGAGCAGTTCTTC. It specifies CASTFPGSGPYNEQFF. The entire variable domain, with the rest obtained from reference TRBV28 and TRBJ2-1, is as follows: DVKVTQSSRYLVKRTGEKVFLECVQDMDHENMFWYRQDPGLGLRLIYFSYDVKMKEKGDIPEGYSVSREKKERFSLILESASTNQTSMYLCASTFPGSGPYNEQFFGPGTRLTVL.

This clonotype was picked up many times. The chain links TRBV12-3 or TRBV12-4 to TRBJ1-1, with a weak D call TRBD1 (6 bases). Trimming took off 6 bases at V and 9 bases at J, with 14 bases between the two ends. There are 12 residues in the CDR3. The CDR3 here is CASSYNREQAFF. The CDR3 DNA is TGTGCCAGCAGCTACAACAGGGAGCAAGCTTTCTTT.

In its sample, this clonotype was seen many times. The chain links TRBV5-6 to TRBJ2-3, with 10 bases aligning to TRBD2. From germline, CDR1 is SGHDT and CDR2 YYEEEE. The V segment lost 4 bases and the J segment 3 bases; nucleotides outside the gene matches: 8. The CDR3 totals 16 residues. The DNA of the CDR3 is TGTGCCAGCAGCACCTTAGCGGGAGGATCGACAGATACGCAGTATTTT. This codes for CASSTLAGGSTDTQYF. Combining the CDR3 with reference TRBV5-6 and TRBJ2-3 gives the whole variable domain DAGVTQSPTHLIKTRGQQVTLRCSPKSGHDTVSWYQQALGQGPQFIFQYYEEEERQRGNFPDRFSGHQFPNYSSELNVNALLLGDSALYLCASSTLAGGSTDTQYFGPGTRLTVL.

The V call is TRBV6-1, the J call TRBJ2-7, with TRBD1 as a possible D gene (5 bases). The germline V gene has CDR1 MNHNS and CDR2 SASEGT. The CDR3 covers 15 residues. V lost 5 bases and J 1 base, leaving 15 bases between the germline ends. Written as DNA, the CDR3 is TGTGCCAGCAGTCCCTTTGGCAGGGCGTCCTACGAGCAGTACTTC. The encoded protein is CASSPFGRASYEQYF.

This clonotype was detected ten times or more. The CDR3 sequence is CASREQGENTEAFF. CDR3 nucleotide sequence: TGTGCCAGCAGAGAACAGGGAGAGAACACTGAAGCTTTCTTT. The chain links TRBV6-2 or TRBV6-3 to TRBJ1-1; the D gene is possibly TRBD1 (6 bases). Trimming removed 6 bases at V and 1 base at J, with 12 bases between. Germline lookup yields CDR1 MNHEY and CDR2 SVGEGT. This CDR3 is 14 amino acids long.

The V and J genes are TRBV20-1 and TRBJ1-1; no firm D call. This CDR3 contains 14 residues. Trimming stripped 0 bases from V and 0 bases from J, with 8 bases between. Germline V CDR1 and CDR2: DFQATT, SNEGSKA (reference sequence). For the CDR3, the DNA is TGCAGTGCTAGAGATCCGACGGTGAACACTGAAGCTTTCTTT. Translation: CSARDPTVNTEAFF.

This clonotype was picked up a small number of times. The CDR3 spells CSAIEMDHYEQYF. The CDR3 DNA follows: TGCAGCGCCATTGAGATGGATCACTACGAGCAGTACTTC. The rearrangement links TRBV29-1 to TRBJ2-7; D uncertain. The germline V and J ends were trimmed by 7 bases and 3 bases, with 16 bases remaining between them. Looked up from germline, CDR1 is SQVTM and CDR2 is ANQGSEA. This CDR3 comprises 13 residues.

In this sample, this clonotype turned up many times. The V call is TRBV28, the J call TRBJ1-3, with no clear D. CDR1 and CDR2 (germline): MDHEN, SYDVKM. V dropped 5 bases and J dropped 4 bases, with 12 bases sitting between them. This CDR3 is 14 amino acids long. CDR3 bases: TGTGCCAGCAGTCGGCCCGGGGTCGGAAACACCATATATTTT. It encodes CASSRPGVGNTIYF.

This clonotype has ten or more counts. The V gene is TRBV6-1, the J gene TRBJ1-1, with 8 bases fitting TRBD1. V gave up 6 bases and J gave up 1 base; unmatched junction bases: 1. Germline V gives CDR1 MNHNS, CDR2 SASEGT. The CDR3 sequence is 13 residues long. As DNA, the CDR3 is TGTGCCAGCAGGGGGACAGGGAACACTGAAGCTTTCTTT. As protein: CASRGTGNTEAFF.

This clonotype came up many times. The J gene is TRBJ2-4, the V gene TRBV2; D may correspond to TRBD1 or TRBD2 (5 bases each). Deletions cut 7 bases from V and 6 bases from J, with 10 bases between. This CDR3 region has 12 residues. Looked up from germline, CDR1 is SNHLY and CDR2 is FYNNEI. CDR3 nucleotides: TGTGCCAGCACGGGGACGGCAAACATTCAGTACTTC. Translating it yields CASTGTANIQYF.

This clonotype was seen ten or more times. The V and J genes are TRBV30 and TRBJ2-1; the match to TRBD2 covers 11 bases. The CDR3 consists of 14 residues. Germline CDR1 GTSNPN, CDR2 SVGIG (reference sequence). J lost 6 bases, V lost 0 bases, and 1 base had no gene match. CDR3 sequence reads: CAWSVGLAANEQFF. The DNA for the CDR3 is TGTGCCTGGAGTGTGGGACTAGCGGCCAATGAGCAGTTCTTC.

This clonotype was detected ten times or more. The gene calls are TRBV5-1 and TRBJ2-2; D unclear. Germline V gene sequence: CDR1 SGHRS, CDR2 YFSETQ. The V and J ends lost 0 bases and 1 base respectively, with 7 bases between them. The CDR3 is 15 residues long. CDR3 sequence: CASSLVPGNTGELFF. In DNA, the CDR3 is TGCGCCAGCAGCTTGGTTCCGGGGAACACCGGGGAGCTGTTTTTT.

This clonotype was picked up many times. The chain links TRBV28 to TRBJ1-2; no definite D call. Trimming shortened V by 2 bases and J by 4 bases, and 11 bases separated the two germline ends. The CDR3 runs to 14 residues. Germline V gives CDR1 MDHEN, CDR2 SYDVKM. CDR3 sequence: CASSLRSSAYGYTF. The CDR3 DNA follows: TGTGCCAGCAGTTTAAGGTCGTCTGCCTATGGCTACACCTTC.

At least ten counts were recorded for this clonotype. The CDR3 DNA is TGTGCCAGCAGCTTAGAAAGACAGAGGGTATCGAACACTGAAGCTTTCTTT. This sequence encodes CASSLERQRVSNTEAFF. The chain recombines TRBV11-2 with TRBJ1-1, with D possibly TRBD1 on 5 matching bases. Germline V gene sequence: CDR1 SGHAT, CDR2 FQNNGV. The CDR3 runs to 17 residues. V lost 0 bases and J lost 1, with 15 bases in between.

This clonotype was counted many times. The rearrangement uses TRBV5-6 and TRBJ2-2; D is perhaps TRBD1 (6 bases). Trimming cost V 5 bases and J 2 bases, with 10 bases left between them. CDR3 length equals 14 residues. Looked up from germline, CDR1 is SGHDT and CDR2 is YYEEEE. The CDR3 DNA follows: TGTGCCAGCAGGAAGGACAGCAACACCGGGGAGCTGTTTTTT. Its translation is CASRKDSNTGELFF.

This clonotype was picked up many times. This chain links TRBV7-2 with TRBJ2-7, with 9 bases that match TRBD2. Looked up from germline, CDR1 is SGHTA and CDR2 is FQGNSA. CDR3 length: 15 residues. Trimming took 5 bases from V and 5 from J; bases not matched to a gene: 10. The CDR3 bases are TGTGCCAGCAGCCTATACCCCGGGACTAGCAACGAGCAGTACTTC. Translating gives CASSLYPGTSNEQYF.

This clonotype turned up a few times. This rearrangement joins TRBV10-3 to TRBJ2-2; 8 nucleotides match TRBD1. Germline V gene sequence: CDR1 ENHRY, CDR2 SYGVKD. J was trimmed by 1 base and V by 4 bases; bases with no gene match: 5. CDR3 size: 16 residues. CDR3 sequence (DNA): TGTGCCATCAGTGGGACAGGGAACCTGAACACCGGGGAGCTGTTTTTT. It specifies CAISGTGNLNTGELFF.

The sample holds many counts of this clonotype. The rearrangement uses TRBV6-2 or TRBV6-3 and TRBJ2-7; 7 bases match TRBD1. This CDR3 region has 16 residues. Unmatched junction bases numbered 7, after V lost 2 bases and J lost 0 bases. CDR1 and CDR2 from the germline V gene are MNHEY and SVGEGT. CDR3 DNA: TGTGCCAGCAGTTACCGGACGGGACAGATCTCCTACGAGCAGTACTTC. Residues: CASSYRTGQISYEQYF.